One and the same sample provided the 18 T cell receptor beta chains below, sequenced in a study of tumor-infiltrating lymphocytes in localized non-small cell lung cancer. The table came from immunoSEQ multiplex PCR; TCRdb's copy has only in-frame clones and leaves some out. Found here are around 18,000 clones, about 45% of them singletons; the top ten hold around 16%. Input material: lung tumor tissue. These receptors all stem from a human donor with non-small cell lung cancer.

This clone was seen only a few times. V usage is TRBV5-1 and J usage is TRBJ2-3; a weak D match, TRBD1 (5 bases). Trimming removed 8 bases at V and 2 bases at J, with 18 bases between. Per germline, CDR1 SGHRS and CDR2 YFSETQ. The CDR3 loop spans 15 amino acids. The CDR3 nucleotides read TGCGCCAGTCAACGCGAGTGGGGCCTCACAGATACGCAGTATTTT. Translation gives CASQREWGLTDTQYF.

This clone was detected a few times. The chain combines TRBV15 with TRBJ1-2; no clear D. V was trimmed by 3 bases and J by 2 bases, leaving 16 bases between them. Germline V gene data show CDR1 as LNHNV and CDR2 as YYDKDF (reference sequence). This CDR3 contains 16 residues. In DNA form, the CDR3 reads TGTGCCACCAGCAGTAGCACCCCGACGGTCAACTATGGCTACACCTTC. Translating it yields CATSSSTPTVNYGYTF.

This chain links TRBV19 with TRBJ1-5; D not resolved. CDR1 and CDR2 (germline): LNHDA, SQIVND (reference sequence). V dropped 5 bases and J dropped 3 bases, with 14 bases sitting between them. There are 15 residues in the CDR3. The CDR3 sequence: CASSRPSDFNQPQHF. The CDR3 DNA is TGTGCCAGTAGTCGTCCATCGGATTTCAATCAGCCCCAGCATTTT.

V and J are TRBV18 and TRBJ2-7, with 9 bases lining up with TRBD1. This CDR3 spans 13 amino acids. The V gene's germline CDR1 is KGHSH and CDR2 LQKENI. Unmatched junction bases numbered 2, after V lost 3 bases and J lost 5 bases. The CDR3 spells CASSPGTGNEQYF. The CDR3 nucleotides read TGTGCCAGCTCACCTGGGACAGGGAACGAGCAGTACTTC.

The gene calls are TRBV5-4 and TRBJ1-2; D is ambiguous. Deletions cut 1 base from V and 4 bases from J, with 11 bases between. This CDR3 has 14 amino acids. The germline CDR1 and CDR2 sequences are SGHNT and YYREEE (reference sequence). The CDR3 loop reads CASSLPTNRYGYTF. CDR3 DNA: TGTGCCAGCAGCTTGCCCACCAACCGCTATGGCTACACCTTC.

The chain employs TRBV4-2 and TRBJ2-7; D unresolved. There are 13 residues in the CDR3. Germline-derived CDR1 and CDR2 are LGHNA and YNFKEQ. With 4 bases removed from V and 3 bases from J, the gap between germline ends came to 10 bases. CDR3 nucleotide sequence: TGTGCCAGCAGCCCTGCTGGGGTCTACGAGCAGTACTTC. Protein sequence: CASSPAGVYEQYF.

V usage is TRBV28 and J usage is TRBJ2-1; D call uncertain. The CDR3 is made up of 16 amino acids. Deletions cut 2 bases from V and 2 bases from J, with 13 bases between. CDR1 is MDHEN, CDR2 SYDVKM, per germline. CDR3: CASSLRLGFPYNEQFF. The CDR3 DNA is TGTGCCAGCAGTTTAAGGTTGGGTTTCCCCTACAATGAGCAGTTCTTC.

There are many counts of this clone. The CDR3 region is CASSSRDSIYEQYF. The DNA for the CDR3 is TGTGCCAGCAGCTCCCGGGATTCGATCTACGAGCAGTACTTC. V gene TRBV7-6 combines with J gene TRBJ2-7, with D tentatively TRBD2 (5 bases). The germline CDR1 and CDR2 sequences are SGHVS and FNYEAQ. This CDR3 region has 14 residues. V was cut by 4 bases and J by 3 bases, with 13 bases left in between.

About this clone: This sample also contains other DNA sequences that code for the same CDR3. V usage is TRBV4-1 and J usage is TRBJ2-5; D is unclear. Germline CDR1 and CDR2: MGHRA and YSYEKL. This CDR3 region has 13 residues. With 3 bases removed from V and 5 bases from J, the gap between germline ends came to 10 bases. The CDR3 spells CASSQAVRETQYF. In nucleotides, the CDR3 is TGCGCCAGCAGCCAGGCAGTACGGGAGACCCAGTACTTC.

The chain joins TRBV5-1 to TRBJ2-3, with D possibly TRBD1 on 6 matching bases. V was pared by 4 bases and J by 0 bases, with 18 bases between. Germline CDR1 and CDR2: SGHRS and YFSETQ. The CDR3 sequence is 17 residues long. The CDR3 loop is CASSLGMGASSTDTQYF. The CDR3 DNA follows: TGCGCCAGCAGCCTGGGAATGGGGGCATCTAGCACAGATACGCAGTATTTT.

The sample holds a few counts of this clone. J is TRBJ2-4 and V is TRBV10-3; a weak D match, TRBD2 (7 bases). CDR3 length equals 16 residues. V was shortened by 2 bases and J by 6 bases, with 17 bases between the two germline ends. Germline V lookup: CDR1 ENHRY, CDR2 SYGVKD. The CDR3 spells CAISERGGTPTNIQYF. The CDR3 DNA reads as TGTGCCATCAGTGAGAGGGGGGGGACCCCGACAAACATTCAGTACTTC.

The genes are TRBV27 and TRBJ2-2, with TRBD2 identical over 12 bases. The V gene end was trimmed by 2 bases and the J gene end by 6 bases; junction bases not matched to a gene: 7. This CDR3 spans 17 amino acids. Germline CDR1 is MNHEY and CDR2 is SMNVEV (reference sequence). The CDR3 spells CASSLIASGGASGELFF. CDR3 DNA: TGTGCCAGCAGTTTAATAGCTAGCGGGGGGGCCTCCGGGGAGCTGTTTTTT.

The chain combines TRBV5-1 with TRBJ1-6, with D unclear. The germline gives CDR1 SGHRS, CDR2 YFSETQ. Deletions cut 4 bases from V and 7 bases from J, with 15 bases between. The CDR3 length is 15 residues. The DNA for the CDR3 is TGCGCCAGCAGCCCCTTGGAGGGCAACAATTCACCCCTCCACTTT. Encoded protein: CASSPLEGNNSPLHF. Full variable domain (rest looked up from reference TRBV5-1 and TRBJ1-6): KAGVTQTPRYLIKTRGQQVTLSCSPISGHRSVSWYQQTPGQGLQFLFEYFSETQRNKGNFPGRFSGRQFSNSRSEMNVSTLELGDSALYLCASSPLEGNNSPLHFGNGTRLTVT.

The chain links TRBV10-3 to TRBJ1-5; 9 positions match TRBD1. Trimming at V came to 2 bases and at J to 7 bases, leaving 3 bases not matched to a gene. Germline V gives CDR1 ENHRY, CDR2 SYGVKD. The CDR3 totals 14 residues. The CDR3 spells CAISEGQGIQPQHF. Written as DNA, the CDR3 is TGTGCCATCAGTGAGGGACAGGGGATCCAGCCCCAGCATTTT.

The rearrangement uses TRBV15 and TRBJ1-1; 9 bases match TRBD1. Looked up from germline, CDR1 is LNHNV and CDR2 is YYDKDF (reference sequence). V was pared by 4 bases and J by 5 bases, with 5 bases of the junction left unmatched. The CDR3 sequence is 14 residues long. The CDR3 DNA sequence: TGTGCCACCAGCATAGGGACAGGGTCTACTGAAGCTTTCTTT. Protein product: CATSIGTGSTEAFF.

This sequence joins TRBV27 and TRBJ1-3; D gene ambiguous. The germline CDR1 and CDR2 sequences are MNHEY and SMNVEV (reference sequence). Trimming removed 3 bases at V and 0 bases at J, with 3 bases between. This CDR3 region has 13 residues. This CDR3 reads CASSFSSGNTIYF. CDR3 DNA: TGTGCCAGCAGTTTCTCCTCTGGAAACACCATATATTTT.

The V and J genes are TRBV6-6 and TRBJ1-4; D uncertain. This CDR3 has 11 amino acids. Germline loops: CDR1 MNHNY, CDR2 SVGAGI (reference sequence). Trimming left V 4 bases short and J 5 bases short, with 2 bases between. The CDR3 here is CASSSNEKLFF. In nucleotides, the CDR3 is TGTGCCAGCAGTTCCAATGAAAAACTGTTTTTT.

This clone was counted a few times. V gene TRBV7-2 combines with J gene TRBJ1-1; no clear D. V lost 2 bases, J lost 0 bases, and 4 bases lay in between. CDR1 and CDR2 (germline): SGHTA, FQGNSA. The CDR3 runs to 13 residues. The DNA for the CDR3 is TGTGCCAGCAGCTTATCAGTGAACACTGAAGCTTTCTTT. Protein sequence: CASSLSVNTEAFF.